The 5 T cell receptor beta chains in this list originate from one sample, sequenced in a study of response to subunit inactivated influenza vaccine. TCRdb re-called the RT-PCR reads through MiXCR, storing one row per CDR3 protein. The sample yields over 750,000 distinct CDR3 sequences, 21% seen once. This specimen was PBMCs from blood, taken more than 4 days after vaccination. These TCRs come from a man aged 50-60 years who received an inactivated influenza vaccine.

This clonotype has a handful of counts. The chain uses TRBV7-9 and TRBJ2-2; tentatively, D is TRBD1 (6 bases). Germline V lookup: CDR1 SEHNR, CDR2 FQNEAQ (reference sequence). The CDR3 totals 14 residues. Trimming pared 5 bases from V and 4 bases from J, leaving 11 bases between. The CDR3 region has the DNA TGTGCCAGCAGCCAGGACAGTTTCACCGGGGAGCTGTTTTTT. As protein: CASSQDSFTGELFF.

This clonotype was observed a handful of times. V and J are TRBV10-3 and TRBJ2-5, with a tentative D call TRBD1 (8 bases). With 6 bases removed from V and 4 bases from J, the gap between germline ends came to 18 bases. CDR3 length: 15 residues. Germline values: CDR1 ENHRY, CDR2 SYGVKD. CDR3 DNA sequence: TGTGCCATCAGGGCGACAGGGGCGGGGGCAGAGACCCAGTACTTC. Amino acid sequence: CAIRATGAGAETQYF.

J is TRBJ2-5 and V is TRBV2; the D call may be TRBD1 or TRBD2 (5 bases each). Germline loops: CDR1 SNHLY, CDR2 FYNNEI. The V gene lost 7 bases and the J gene lost 5 bases, with 14 bases spanning the gap. This CDR3 contains 13 residues. For the CDR3, the DNA is TGTGCCAGCAAGCTAGGGACGCAGGAGACCCAGTACTTC. Its translation is CASKLGTQETQYF.

The chain is built from TRBV6-2 or TRBV6-3 and TRBJ2-3; 11 nucleotides line up with TRBD2. The CDR3 sequence is 15 residues long. The V gene end was trimmed by 5 bases and the J gene end by 4 bases; junction bases not matched to a gene: 5. Germline CDR1 and CDR2: MNHEY and SVGEGT. The CDR3: CASSKLAGVADTQYF. The CDR3 bases are TGTGCCAGCAGTAAACTAGCGGGAGTTGCAGATACGCAGTATTTT.

The V gene is TRBV19, the J gene TRBJ2-2; 7 nucleotides align to TRBD1. This CDR3 contains 16 residues. The trim removed 5 bases at V and 1 base at J, leaving 7 bases unmatched. Germline lookup yields CDR1 LNHDA and CDR2 SQIVND (reference sequence). The chain's CDR3 is CASSFHRDRNTGELFF. The CDR3 DNA reads as TGTGCCAGTAGTTTCCACCGGGACAGGAACACCGGGGAGCTGTTTTTT.